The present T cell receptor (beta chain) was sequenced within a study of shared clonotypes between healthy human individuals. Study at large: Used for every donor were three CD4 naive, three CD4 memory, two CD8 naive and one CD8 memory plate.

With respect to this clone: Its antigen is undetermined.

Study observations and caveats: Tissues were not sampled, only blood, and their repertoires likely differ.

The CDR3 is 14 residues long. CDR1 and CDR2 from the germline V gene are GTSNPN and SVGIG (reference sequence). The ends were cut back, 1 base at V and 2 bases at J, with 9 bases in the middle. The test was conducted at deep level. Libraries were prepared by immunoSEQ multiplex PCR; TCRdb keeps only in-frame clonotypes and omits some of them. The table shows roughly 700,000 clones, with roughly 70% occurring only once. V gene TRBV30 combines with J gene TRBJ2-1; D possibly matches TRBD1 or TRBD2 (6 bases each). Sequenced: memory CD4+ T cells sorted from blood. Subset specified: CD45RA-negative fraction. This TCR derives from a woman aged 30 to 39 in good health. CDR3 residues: CAWSGRGPYNEQFF. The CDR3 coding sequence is TGTGCCTGGAGTGGACGGGGGCCCTACAATGAGCAGTTCTTC.